This T cell receptor beta chain was identified during a study of T cells after posttransplantation cyclophosphamide. Study outcomes and limitations: Recipient CMV seropositivity and CMV reactivation strongly tracked TRB clonality. Donor CD8+ memory clones often dominated recipient blood repertoires at later times. Skin or GI-infiltrating T cells shared few TRB sequences with blood.

On this clone itself: The antigen remains undetermined.

Some clones are missing from TCRdb's copy, which holds only in-frame ones; the method was immunoSEQ multiplex PCR. The sample shows 7,500 to 10,000 clones, roughly four fifths of them seen only once. V was clipped by 5 bases and J by 0 bases; unmatched bases: 3. The CDR3 covers 14 residues. In germline, CDR1 is SQVTM, CDR2 ANQGSEA. A marrow graft followed busulfan-fludarabine conditioning, with cyclophosphamide on days +3 and +4. V is TRBV29-1 and J is TRBJ1-1, with 10 bases fitting TRBD1. This specimen was PBMCs, taken roughly 250 weeks after a stem cell transplant with posttransplant cyclophosphamide. The TCR sequence derives from a female patient in her thirties or forties who received an allogeneic stem cell transplant from a related donor, was CMV-positive, and had no GVHD. A subset of T cells may come from the graft donor. CDR3 DNA sequence: TGCAGCGTTTGGGACAGGGGCATGAACACTGAAGCTTTCTTT. Its translation is CSVWDRGMNTEAFF.